This TCR beta chain was captured by sequencing in a study of human T cells and chemical hapten exposure. Study at large: On the upper back, patch tests were applied with 0.01% DPC and read at 6 days.

This clonotype was seen only a few times. The CDR3 consists of 14 residues. J lost 3 bases, V lost 7 bases, and 3 bases had no gene match. The time point is: patch test 1, 2 weeks after DPC sensitization. The treatment is: therapeutic diphenylcyclopropenone sensitization with weekly scalp DPC. Via MiXCR, TCRdb re-called the RACE reads, giving one row per CDR3 protein. The sample holds 150,000 to 200,000 distinct CDR3 sequences, more than 12% seen once. The sequencing used whole blood, collected in connection with sensitization to the hapten diphenylcyclopropenone (DPC). The chain is built from TRBV12-3 or TRBV12-4 and TRBJ2-3; 11 bases are shared with TRBD2. The sequence was obtained from a woman in her twenties or thirties with alopecia areata. Some clones in this sample may be carry-over from other donors' samples. CDR3 coding DNA: TGTGCCAGCAACCGACTAGCGGGGACAGATACGCAGTATTTT. It translates to CASNRLAGTDTQYF.